Sequencing of this T cell receptor beta chain was carried out in a study of control samples from healthy donors and cancer patients. Sequencing was performed with immunoSEQ multiplex PCR; in TCRdb, only in-frame clones are kept and a portion is missing. The table has tens of thousands of clones, more than 85% seen once. The sequenced material came from PBMCs. The receptor's source is a man aged 35-49 years with colorectal cancer.

Here the CDR3 reads CASSQIQGLRSGANVLTF. The CDR3, as DNA: TGTGCCAGCAGCCAGATTCAGGGGCTTCGATCTGGGGCCAACGTCCTGACTTTC. The chain joins TRBV3-1 (or the pseudogene TRBV3-2) to TRBJ2-6; maybe TRBD1 (6 bases). CDR1 and CDR2 (germline): LGHDT, YNNKEL (reference sequence). The CDR3 has 18 residues. V dropped 3 bases and J dropped 1 base, with 16 bases sitting between them.